The next 10 T cell receptor beta chains were all read from a single sample in a study of blood T cell repertoires in COVID-19. Assay: immunoSEQ multiplex PCR; the TCRdb copy retains only in-frame clones and omits some. Of about 220,000 clones listed, roughly four fifths are singletons. The sample consisted of peripheral blood. The receptors come from a woman aged 55-69 years with acute or convalescent COVID-19.

The chain carries TRBV29-1 and TRBJ1-2; maybe TRBD1 (6 bases). V was pared by 6 bases and J by 6 bases, with 17 bases between. The germline gives CDR1 SQVTM, CDR2 ANQGSEA. The CDR3 spans 13 residues. CDR3: CSVGDRGDNGYTF. The CDR3 coding sequence is TGCAGCGTGGGGGATCGGGGGGACAATGGCTACACCTTC.

V is TRBV27 and J is TRBJ1-2, with D possibly TRBD1 on 5 matching bases. The CDR3 length is 13 residues. Between the trimmed V and J ends, which lost 4 bases and 7 bases, there was a span of 13 bases. Per germline, CDR1 MNHEY and CDR2 SMNVEV (reference sequence). CDR3 loop: CASSSSTAIGYTF. The CDR3, as DNA: TGTGCCAGCAGTTCCTCGACAGCGATTGGCTACACCTTC.

V and J are TRBV29-1 and TRBJ2-3; 16 nucleotides align to TRBD2. V was clipped by 2 bases and J by 10 bases; unmatched bases: 9. Germline V gene data show CDR1 as SQVTM and CDR2 as ANQGSEA. The CDR3 runs 16 residues. The CDR3 reads CSVEPGTSGGATSQYF. In DNA form, the CDR3 reads TGCAGCGTTGAACCCGGGACTAGCGGGGGGGCCACCTCGCAGTATTTT.

The J gene is TRBJ2-6, the V gene TRBV4-1; no clear D. The CDR3 runs to 17 residues. With 4 bases removed from V and 0 bases from J, the gap between germline ends came to 13 bases. In germline, CDR1 is MGHRA, CDR2 YSYEKL. CDR3: CASSPPWRPSGANVLTF. DNA of the CDR3: TGCGCCAGCAGCCCCCCTTGGAGACCCTCTGGGGCCAACGTCCTGACTTTC.

The chain employs TRBV5-1 and TRBJ2-7; D uncertain. Between the trimmed V and J ends, which lost 0 bases and 0 bases, there was a span of 13 bases. The CDR3 extends over 16 amino acids. The V gene's germline CDR1 is SGHRS and CDR2 YFSETQ. DNA for the CDR3: TGCGCCAGCAGCTTGGTGGAGAGGTCGAGCTCCTACGAGCAGTACTTC. This codes for CASSLVERSSSYEQYF.

CDR3 in amino acids: CASSQERQGGNTEAFF. CDR3 nucleotide sequence: TGCGCCAGCAGCCAAGAACGACAGGGAGGGAACACTGAAGCTTTCTTT. The J gene is TRBJ1-1, the V gene TRBV4-1; 7 bases align to TRBD1. Germline values: CDR1 MGHRA, CDR2 YSYEKL. V was clipped by 0 bases and J by 1 base; unmatched bases: 5. The CDR3 length is 16 residues.

The J gene is TRBJ2-7, the V gene TRBV4-2; TRBD1 matches at 12 bases. The germline V gene encodes CDR1 LGHNA and CDR2 YNFKEQ. The V gene end was trimmed by 1 base and the J gene end by 5 bases; junction bases not matched to a gene: 6. The CDR3 runs 16 residues. This CDR3 reads CASSQGGGQGADEQYF. The CDR3 DNA is TGTGCCAGCAGCCAAGGGGGGGGACAGGGGGCGGACGAGCAGTACTTC.

The CDR3, as DNA: TGTGCCAGCAGTTCGATCGTAGCTAGCACAGATACGCAGTATTTT. Encoded protein: CASSSIVASTDTQYF. The rearrangement links TRBV27 to TRBJ2-3; D not resolved. There are 15 residues in the CDR3. CDR1 and CDR2 (germline): MNHEY, SMNVEV (reference sequence). V shed 4 bases and J shed 0 bases, with 11 bases lying between them.

In this sample, this clone turned up a few times. The chain couples TRBV7-9 to TRBJ2-1; 13 bases agree with TRBD2. Losses at the gene ends were 5 bases for V and 10 bases for J; bases not matched to a gene: 8. This CDR3 comprises 15 residues. Germline V gene lookup returns CDR1 SEHNR and CDR2 FQNEAQ (reference sequence). CDR3: CASSTTSGGAEEQFF. The CDR3 nucleotides read TGTGCCAGCAGCACAACTAGCGGGGGGGCCGAAGAGCAGTTCTTC.

As regards this clone: This same CDR3 is encoded by further DNA sequences in the sample. The chain joins TRBV5-1 to TRBJ1-1; D gene ambiguous. V lost 0 bases and J lost 0, with 6 bases in between. This CDR3 spans 14 amino acids. Per germline, CDR1 SGHRS and CDR2 YFSETQ. The CDR3 here is CASSLASMNTEAFF. The DNA of the CDR3 is TGCGCCAGCAGCTTGGCATCTATGAACACTGAAGCTTTCTTT.